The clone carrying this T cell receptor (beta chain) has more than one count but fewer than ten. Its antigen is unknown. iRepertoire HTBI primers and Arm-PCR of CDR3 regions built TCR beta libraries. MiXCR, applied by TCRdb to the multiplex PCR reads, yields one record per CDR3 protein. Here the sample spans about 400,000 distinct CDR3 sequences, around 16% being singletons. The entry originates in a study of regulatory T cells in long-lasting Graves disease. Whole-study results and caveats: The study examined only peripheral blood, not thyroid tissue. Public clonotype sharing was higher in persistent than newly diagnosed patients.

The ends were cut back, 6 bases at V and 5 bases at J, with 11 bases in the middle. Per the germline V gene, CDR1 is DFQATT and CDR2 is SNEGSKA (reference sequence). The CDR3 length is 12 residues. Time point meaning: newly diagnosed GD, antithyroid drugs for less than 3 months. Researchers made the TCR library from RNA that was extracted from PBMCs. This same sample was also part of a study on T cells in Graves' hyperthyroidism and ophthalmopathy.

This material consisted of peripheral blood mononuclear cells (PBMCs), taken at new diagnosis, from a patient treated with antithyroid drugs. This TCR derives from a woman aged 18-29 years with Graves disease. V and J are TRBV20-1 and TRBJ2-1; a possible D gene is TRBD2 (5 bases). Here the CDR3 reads CSATRRDNEQFF. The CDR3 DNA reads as TGCAGTGCCACCAGGCGGGACAATGAGCAGTTCTTC.